This T cell receptor (beta chain) was sequenced for a study of CD8 T cells in Susac syndrome. Random hexamers served to reverse transcribe about 0.5 to 1 ug RNA. TCR beta CDR3 was amplified by immunoSEQ multiplex PCR. This amplification extended across 54 Vbeta and 13 Jbeta segments. TCRdb independently ran MiXCR on the immunoSEQ multiplex PCR reads; one entry per CDR3 protein. The sample holds about 140,000 distinct CDR3 sequences, approximately 95% seen once. V gave up 5 bases and J gave up 4 bases, with 14 bases separating them. The CDR3 is 14 residues long. Germline V gene data show CDR1 as LNHNV and CDR2 as YYDKDF (reference sequence). CD8+ and CD4+ blood T cells underwent TCR beta sequencing. FACS was used to enrich TEMRA cells, whereas the CD8+ and CD4+ T cells were obtained by negative isolation.

Specimen: CD4+ T cells from PBMCs. The V and J genes are TRBV15 and TRBJ2-5, with a tentative D call TRBD2 (6 bases). The sequence came from a human donor with multiple sclerosis. CDR3 DNA sequence: TGTGCCACCAGCCCCGGGGAAGCGGGAGAGACCCAGTACTTC. Translating it yields CATSPGEAGETQYF.